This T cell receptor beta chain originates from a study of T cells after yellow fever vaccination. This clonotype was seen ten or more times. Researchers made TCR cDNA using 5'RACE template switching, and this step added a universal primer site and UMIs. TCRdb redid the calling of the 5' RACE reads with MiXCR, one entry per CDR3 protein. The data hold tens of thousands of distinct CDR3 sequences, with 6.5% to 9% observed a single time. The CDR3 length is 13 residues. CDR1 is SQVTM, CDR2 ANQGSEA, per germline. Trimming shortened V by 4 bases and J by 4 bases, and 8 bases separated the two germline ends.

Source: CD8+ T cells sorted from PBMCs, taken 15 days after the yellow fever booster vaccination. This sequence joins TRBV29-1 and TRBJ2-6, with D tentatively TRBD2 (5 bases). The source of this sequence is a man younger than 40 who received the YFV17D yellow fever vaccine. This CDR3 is CSVAGSGANVLTF. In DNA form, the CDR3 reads TGCAGCGTTGCGGGGTCCGGGGCCAACGTCCTGACTTTC.